These 29 T cell receptor beta chains originate from one sample sequenced in a study of T cell repertoires in cytomegalovirus infection. The antigens for these receptors are not known. Using its own MiXCR run on the reads, TCRdb lists one record per CDR3 protein. The data contain about 35,000 distinct CDR3 sequences, roughly half of them singletons. Specimen: CD8+ T cells from cultured PBMCs, collected from culture after CMV antigen stimulation. These receptors were taken from a human donor in good health (CMV status not recorded). Some clones in this sample may be carry-over from other donors' samples.

V and J are TRBV7-6 and TRBJ1-1; D possibly corresponds to TRBD1 (5 bases). The germline gives CDR1 SGHVS, CDR2 FNYEAQ. The length of the CDR3 is 12 residues. V was trimmed by 5 bases and J by 8 bases, leaving 12 bases between them. The CDR3 region has the DNA TGTGCCAGCAGCGGGGCGCCAGGCGAAGCTTTCTTT. This sequence encodes CASSGAPGEAFF.

The chain employs TRBV27 and TRBJ2-7, with D perhaps matching TRBD1 (5 bases). There are 14 residues in the CDR3. V was shortened by 2 bases and J by 1 base, with 9 bases between the two germline ends. CDR1 MNHEY and CDR2 SMNVEV come from the germline V gene (reference sequence). The CDR3 is CASSLMRQSYEQYF. CDR3 DNA sequence: TGTGCCAGCAGTTTAATGCGACAGTCCTACGAGCAGTACTTC.

The V and J genes are TRBV11-2 and TRBJ1-1; TRBD1 is a possible D gene (5 bases). Germline V lookup: CDR1 SGHAT, CDR2 FQNNGV. The CDR3 extends over 15 amino acids. The germline V and J ends were trimmed by 0 bases and 2 bases, with 10 bases remaining between them. As DNA, the CDR3 is TGTGCCAGCAGCTTAGATTTTGGGGGAAACACTGAAGCTTTCTTT. Translating it yields CASSLDFGGNTEAFF.

This sequence joins TRBV7-9 and TRBJ2-7; no reliable D call. This CDR3 comprises 14 residues. With 5 bases removed from V and 5 bases from J, the gap between germline ends came to 16 bases. CDR1 is SEHNR and CDR2 is FQNEAQ in the germline V gene (reference sequence). CDR3: CASSDRTGRNEQYF. CDR3 in DNA: TGTGCCAGCAGCGATCGGACCGGCAGGAACGAGCAGTACTTC.

The chain employs TRBV3-1 and TRBJ2-1; TRBD1 matches at 8 bases. With V trimmed by 1 base and J by 7 bases, 9 bases remained unmatched. The CDR3 contains 16 residues. Germline V CDR1 and CDR2: LGHDT, YNNKEL (reference sequence). CDR3 DNA: TGTGCCAGCAGCCAAGGGGGCGCAGGGGGCTGGAATGAGCAGTTCTTC. This gives the protein CASSQGGAGGWNEQFF.

This clonotype was seen a handful of times. J is TRBJ1-5 and V is TRBV20-1; weak D call: TRBD1 (6 bases). Trimming took 1 base from V and 4 from J, leaving 14 bases between them. This CDR3 is built from 15 residues. The V gene's germline CDR1 is DFQATT and CDR2 SNEGSKA (reference sequence). CDR3 bases: TGCAGTGCTAGAGCCCTCCGGGGGGCAAATCAGCCCCAGCATTTT. It translates to CSARALRGANQPQHF.

The rearrangement uses TRBV6-2 or TRBV6-3 and TRBJ1-4; D gene uncertain. Germline CDR1 reads MNHEY; CDR2 reads SVGEGT. V lost 4 bases, J lost 5 bases, and 14 bases lay in between. The CDR3 length is 15 residues. The CDR3 here is CASSFGSARNEKLFF. The DNA of the CDR3 is TGTGCCAGCAGTTTCGGCTCAGCCAGAAATGAAAAACTGTTTTTT.

The chain uses TRBV7-2 and TRBJ2-7, with 7 positions matching TRBD2. J lost 0 bases, V lost 4 bases, and 6 bases had no gene match. This CDR3 has 15 amino acids. Per the germline V gene, CDR1 is SGHTA and CDR2 is FQGNSA. Here the CDR3 reads CASSSPAGPSYEQYF. CDR3 bases: TGTGCCAGCAGCTCACCAGCGGGACCCTCCTACGAGCAGTACTTC. Combining the CDR3 with reference TRBV7-2 and TRBJ2-7 gives the whole variable domain GAGVSQSPSNKVTEKGKDVELRCDPISGHTALYWYRQSLGQGLEFLIYFQGNSAPDKSGLPSDRFSAERTGGSVSTLTIQRTQQEDSAVYLCASSSPAGPSYEQYFGPGTRLTVT.

In its sample, this clonotype was seen a few times. V is TRBV27 and J is TRBJ1-5; a possible D gene is TRBD1 (6 bases). V shed 0 bases and J shed 7 bases, with 16 bases lying between them. CDR3 length equals 16 residues. The V gene's germline CDR1 is MNHEY and CDR2 SMNVEV (reference sequence). Here the CDR3 DNA reads TGTGCCAGCAGTTTATCGTCCCCAGGGGCAGGGCAGCCCCAGCATTTT. It codes for CASSLSSPGAGQPQHF.

This sequence joins TRBV6-5 and TRBJ2-2; D unclear. Germline V gives CDR1 MNHEY, CDR2 SVGAGI. This CDR3 region has 13 residues. Trimming left V 8 bases short and J 1 base short, with 8 bases between. The CDR3 reads CASGYRNTGELFF. The CDR3 DNA reads as TGTGCCAGCGGATACAGGAACACCGGGGAGCTGTTTTTT.

This clonotype was counted only a few times. This sequence joins TRBV12-3 or TRBV12-4 and TRBJ1-1; D possibly corresponds to TRBD1 (6 bases). CDR3 size: 13 residues. Trimming took 1 base from V and 5 from J, leaving 8 bases between them. The CDR3 DNA is TGTGCCAGCAGTTTAGAAGGGGGGACTGAAGCTTTCTTT. Encoded protein: CASSLEGGTEAFF.

This clonotype was seen a few times. The chain uses TRBV7-9 and TRBJ2-3, with D perhaps matching TRBD1 (6 bases). Trimming stripped 4 bases from V and 2 bases from J, with 19 bases between. The germline V gene has CDR1 SEHNR and CDR2 FQNEAQ (reference sequence). The CDR3 is 17 residues long. The CDR3 protein is CASSSVPRQVATDTQYF. In nucleotides, the CDR3 is TGTGCCAGCAGCTCGGTTCCCCGACAGGTCGCCACAGATACGCAGTATTTT.

This clonotype came up many times. The CDR3 is CASSLKRLGRQGYDTQYF. CDR3 DNA: TGTGCCAGCAGTTTAAAACGGTTGGGACGCCAGGGGTACGATACGCAGTATTTT. The chain links TRBV12-3 or TRBV12-4 to TRBJ2-3; the D gene is possibly TRBD1 (6 bases). The CDR3 contains 18 residues. Trimming cost V 2 bases and J 6 bases, with 24 bases left between them.

This clonotype was detected a few times. The chain links TRBV5-6 to TRBJ2-7; D gene uncertain. V lost 0 bases to trimming and J lost 3 bases, with 7 bases between them. Germline-derived CDR1 and CDR2 are SGHDT and YYEEEE. This CDR3 has 13 amino acids. The CDR3: CASSLDSGYEQYF. The CDR3 DNA sequence: TGTGCCAGCAGCTTGGACTCAGGCTACGAGCAGTACTTC.

The chain couples TRBV7-6 to TRBJ2-3; possible D gene TRBD2, 6 bases. Germline CDR1 and CDR2: SGHVS and FNYEAQ. V dropped 5 bases and J dropped 0 bases, with 18 bases sitting between them. The CDR3 is 17 amino acids. CDR3 loop: CASSRRGGATSTDTQYF. CDR3 in DNA: TGTGCCAGCAGCCGCCGCGGAGGGGCCACTAGCACAGATACGCAGTATTTT.

The chain uses TRBV7-4 and TRBJ2-7; 12 bases are shared with TRBD2. Germline assignment: CDR1 SGHVT and CDR2 SQSDAQ. V gave up 11 bases and J gave up 0 bases; unmatched junction bases: 2. This CDR3 is 13 amino acids long. The CDR3 DNA follows: TGTGCCCGGACTAGCGGGACCTCCTACGAGCAGTACTTC. Translation gives CARTSGTSYEQYF.

This chain joins TRBV7-9 and TRBJ2-2, with 7 positions matching TRBD1. The CDR3 is 13 residues long. The trim removed 6 bases at V and 5 bases at J, leaving 3 bases unmatched. CDR1 is SEHNR, CDR2 FQNEAQ, per germline (reference sequence). The CDR3 protein is CASRTTGTGELFF. The CDR3, as DNA: TGTGCCAGCAGGACGACAGGGACCGGGGAGCTGTTTTTT.

The chain couples TRBV7-3 to TRBJ2-3; no definite D call. CDR3 length: 15 residues. Germline CDR1 reads SGHTA; CDR2 reads FQGTGA. V lost 0 bases and J lost 2, with 9 bases in between. The CDR3 sequence: CASSLTSYHTDTQYF. The CDR3 nucleotides are TGTGCCAGCAGCTTAACGAGCTACCACACAGATACGCAGTATTTT.

The rearrangement joins TRBV7-9 to TRBJ1-1, with 7 bases identical to TRBD1. Germline V gene data show CDR1 as SEHNR and CDR2 as FQNEAQ (reference sequence). CDR3 length: 14 residues. Trimming cost V 5 bases and J 8 bases; bases outside gene matches: 11. This CDR3 is CASSPPDRVDEAFF. The CDR3 nucleotides are TGTGCCAGCAGCCCCCCCGACAGGGTAGACGAAGCTTTCTTT.

This clonotype has at least ten counts. The genes are TRBV6-1 and TRBJ2-1, with D uncertain. V dropped 2 bases and J dropped 7 bases, with 6 bases sitting between them. The CDR3 totals 12 residues. The V gene's germline CDR1 is MNHNS and CDR2 SASEGT. The CDR3 sequence: CASSEWRNEQFF. DNA for the CDR3: TGTGCCAGCAGTGAATGGCGGAATGAGCAGTTCTTC.

This clonotype has only a few counts. This sequence joins TRBV7-6 and TRBJ2-1; TRBD1 agrees at 7 bases. The V gene's germline CDR1 is SGHVS and CDR2 FNYEAQ. V lost 7 bases, J lost 0 bases, and 9 bases stayed unmatched. The CDR3 extends over 16 amino acids. The CDR3 sequence is CASTLGQASSYNEQFF. The CDR3 DNA is TGTGCCAGCACCCTAGGACAGGCCAGCTCCTACAATGAGCAGTTCTTC.

The chain uses TRBV7-3 and TRBJ2-1; no clear D. The CDR3 covers 15 residues. Germline CDR1 and CDR2: SGHTA and FQGTGA. Trimming left V 3 bases short and J 8 bases short, with 17 bases between. The CDR3 DNA reads TGTGCCAGCAGCTTGCCAACCCACCATACGGATGAGCAGTTCTTC. Amino acid sequence: CASSLPTHHTDEQFF.

A single count supports this clonotype. The rearrangement links TRBV12-3 or TRBV12-4 to TRBJ2-3; TRBD2 matches at 9 bases. J was trimmed by 2 bases and V by 6 bases; bases with no gene match: 6. This CDR3 comprises 15 residues. CDR3 residues: CASSLLAGTTDTQYF. The CDR3 coding sequence is TGTGCCAGCAGCCTCCTAGCGGGGACCACAGATACGCAGTATTTT.

This clonotype was picked up many times. The chain uses TRBV7-2 and TRBJ2-7; TRBD1 is a possible D gene (5 bases). This CDR3 spans 14 amino acids. Germline CDR1 SGHTA, CDR2 FQGNSA. Trimming pared 1 base from V and 3 bases from J, leaving 10 bases between. CDR3 nucleotides: TGTGCCAGCAGCTTAGGCTTCGACAGCTACGAGCAGTACTTC. Translated, it gives CASSLGFDSYEQYF.

This clonotype is a singleton in its sample. The rearrangement uses TRBV7-6 and TRBJ1-5; D remains ambiguous. CDR1 and CDR2 from the germline V gene are SGHVS and FNYEAQ. The CDR3 is made up of 15 amino acids. V shed 2 bases and J shed 1 base, with 9 bases lying between them. CDR3 nucleotide sequence: TGTGCCAGCAGCTTATACATGGGCAGCAATCAGCCCCAGCATTTT. Protein product: CASSLYMGSNQPQHF.

The V and J genes are TRBV11-2 and TRBJ2-1; D unclear. Trimming took 6 bases from V and 0 from J, leaving 9 bases between them. This CDR3 has 14 amino acids. CDR1 and CDR2 from the germline V gene are SGHAT and FQNNGV. CDR3 amino acids: CASSYLSSYNEQFF. CDR3 DNA: TGTGCCAGCAGTTACCTCAGCTCCTACAATGAGCAGTTCTTC.

The V and J genes are TRBV28 and TRBJ2-6; tentative D call: TRBD1 (5 bases). Trimming stripped 2 bases from V and 0 bases from J, with 11 bases between. The CDR3 extends over 17 amino acids. Germline assignment: CDR1 MDHEN and CDR2 SYDVKM. The CDR3 region is CASSLTREISGANVLTF. Here the CDR3 DNA reads TGTGCCAGCAGTTTAACCAGGGAAATCTCTGGGGCCAACGTCCTGACTTTC.

This clonotype has more than one count but fewer than ten. The chain joins TRBV4-1 to TRBJ2-7; D possibly corresponds to TRBD1 (5 bases). The germline gives CDR1 MGHRA, CDR2 YSYEKL. The V and J ends lost 2 bases and 3 bases respectively, with 8 bases between them. This CDR3 has 13 residues. Written as DNA, the CDR3 is TGCGCCAGCAGCCAAAAGCAGGGCTACGAGCAGTACTTC. Translation gives CASSQKQGYEQYF.

This sequence joins TRBV5-6 and TRBJ2-7, with D perhaps TRBD2 (5 bases). V dropped 5 bases and J dropped 8 bases, with 20 bases sitting between them. This CDR3 has 14 amino acids. Per germline, CDR1 SGHDT and CDR2 YYEEEE. Here the CDR3 DNA reads TGTGCCAGCAGGGATACTAGTACCCCCGGCCAGCAGTACTTC. This gives the protein CASRDTSTPGQQYF.